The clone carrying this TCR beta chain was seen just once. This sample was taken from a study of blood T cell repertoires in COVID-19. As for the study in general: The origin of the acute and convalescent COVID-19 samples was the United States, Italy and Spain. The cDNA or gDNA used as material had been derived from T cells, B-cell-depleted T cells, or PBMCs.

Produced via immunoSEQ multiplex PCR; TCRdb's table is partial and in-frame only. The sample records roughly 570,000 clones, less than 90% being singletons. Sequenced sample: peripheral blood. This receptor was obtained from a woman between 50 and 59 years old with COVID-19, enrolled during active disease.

The CDR3: CASREFYEQYF. The CDR3 DNA sequence: TGTGCCAGCAGGGAGTTCTACGAGCAGTACTTC. V is TRBV25-1 and J is TRBJ2-7; D is unclear. This CDR3 is built from 11 residues. Deletions cut 6 bases from V and 3 bases from J, with 6 bases between. Germline V gene lookup returns CDR1 MGHDK and CDR2 SYGVNS.